These 32 T cell receptor beta chains were sequenced from one sample in a study of response to subunit inactivated influenza vaccine. Using its own MiXCR run on the RT-PCR reads, TCRdb lists one record per CDR3 protein. The table includes fewer than 400,000 distinct CDR3 sequences, 21% detected once. Sample: PBMCs from blood, taken roughly 20 months after vaccination. The receptors come from a man between 50 and 69 years old who received an inactivated influenza vaccine.

The rearrangement joins TRBV18 to TRBJ1-2, with 7 nucleotides matching TRBD1. From germline, CDR1 is KGHSH and CDR2 LQKENI. The trim removed 8 bases at V and 3 bases at J, leaving 9 bases unmatched. CDR3 length equals 14 residues. The CDR3 DNA sequence: TGTGCCAGCCTAGGCCAGGGGGAAGACTATGGCTACACCTTC. Its translation: CASLGQGEDYGYTF.

This clonotype was observed a few times. This chain connects TRBV4-3 to TRBJ2-5; a possible D gene is TRBD2 (5 bases). Germline-derived CDR1 and CDR2 are LGHNA and YSLEER. The V end lost 0 bases, the J end lost 3 bases, and 17 bases lay between the germline ends. This CDR3 contains 17 residues. CDR3 in DNA: TGCGCCAGCAGCCAAGATCGTGGGGAGACCCACAAAGAGACCCAGTACTTC. It yields the protein CASSQDRGETHKETQYF.

This clonotype came up many times. The CDR3 here is CASSWQGQSSGNTIYF. As DNA, the CDR3 is TGCGCCAGCAGTTGGCAGGGTCAGAGCTCTGGAAACACCATATATTTT. This sequence joins TRBV4-3 and TRBJ1-3; TRBD1 is a possible D gene (5 bases). The CDR3 has 16 amino acids. Trimming shortened V by 6 bases and J by 0 bases, and 15 bases separated the two germline ends. Germline CDR1 LGHNA, CDR2 YSLEER.

This clonotype has just a few counts. The chain carries TRBV11-2 and TRBJ1-2, with 11 bases lining up with TRBD1. Germline CDR1 and CDR2: SGHAT and FQNNGV. J lost 4 bases, V lost 5 bases, and 6 bases had no gene match. The CDR3 totals 15 residues. This chain's CDR3 is CASSRGTGGTYGYTF. The CDR3 region has the DNA TGTGCCAGCAGCCGAGGGACAGGGGGGACCTATGGCTACACCTTC.

This clonotype appeared a few times. The chain joins TRBV6-5 to TRBJ1-2; 9 nucleotides align to TRBD1. With 5 bases clipped from V and 8 bases from J, the junction kept 12 bases outside the gene matches. CDR1 MNHEY and CDR2 SVGAGI come from the germline V gene. CDR3 length equals 15 residues. CDR3 sequence (DNA): TGTGCCAGCAGTAGCTCGGGACAGGGTATGAGAGGCTACACCTTC. Translating it yields CASSSSGQGMRGYTF.

J is TRBJ2-5 and V is TRBV20-1; D perhaps matches TRBD1 (6 bases). The CDR3 has 14 amino acids. Germline CDR1 and CDR2: DFQATT and SNEGSKA (reference sequence). The ends were cut back, 0 bases at V and 2 bases at J, with 10 bases in the middle. The CDR3 DNA reads TGCAGTGCTAGAGACGACAGGTTTCAAGAGACCCAGTACTTC. Its translation is CSARDDRFQETQYF.

There are many counts of this clonotype. The V gene is TRBV18, the J gene TRBJ1-1; D is perhaps TRBD1 (5 bases). The germline V and J ends were trimmed by 3 bases and 5 bases, with 13 bases remaining between them. CDR3 length: 14 residues. The V gene's germline CDR1 is KGHSH and CDR2 LQKENI. The CDR3 is CASSPSGAGTEAFF. The CDR3 nucleotides are TGTGCCAGCTCACCTTCCGGGGCAGGGACTGAAGCTTTCTTT.

In this sample, this clonotype turned up a few times. This sequence joins TRBV7-9 and TRBJ1-2; D remains unclear. Between the trimmed V and J ends, which lost 6 bases and 3 bases, there was a span of 5 bases. The CDR3 sequence is 11 residues long. CDR1 is SEHNR, CDR2 FQNEAQ, per germline (reference sequence). CDR3 bases: TGTGCCAGCAGGGAAGACTATGGCTACACCTTC. Residues: CASREDYGYTF.

V and J are TRBV20-1 and TRBJ1-2, with D hard to call. Trimming shortened V by 6 bases and J by 8 bases, and 10 bases separated the two germline ends. The germline V gene has CDR1 DFQATT and CDR2 SNEGSKA (reference sequence). This CDR3 comprises 10 residues. The CDR3 DNA is TGCAGTGCGCCCCCCGGCGGCTACACCTTC. Protein: CSAPPGGYTF.

This rearrangement joins TRBV24-1 to TRBJ1-5; D remains ambiguous. Trimming left V 5 bases short and J 4 bases short, with 5 bases between. The CDR3 spans 12 residues. Germline lookup yields CDR1 KGHDR and CDR2 SFDVKD. The CDR3 nucleotides read TGTGCCACCAGTGGCCTGAATCAGCCCCAGCATTTT. This sequence encodes CATSGLNQPQHF.

This rearrangement joins TRBV7-6 to TRBJ1-2; 7 positions agree with TRBD1. Germline lookup yields CDR1 SGHVS and CDR2 FNYEAQ. The CDR3 runs 14 residues. Losses at the gene ends were 1 base for V and 6 bases for J; bases not matched to a gene: 5. The DNA for the CDR3 is TGTGCCAGCAGCTTAGGTCCAGGGGGGAATGGCTACACCTTC. Its translation is CASSLGPGGNGYTF.

This clonotype was seen only a few times. This sequence joins TRBV20-1 and TRBJ2-3; D tentatively reads TRBD1 or TRBD2 (5 bases each). The CDR3 is 15 amino acids. Germline values: CDR1 DFQATT, CDR2 SNEGSKA (reference sequence). The ends were cut back, 2 bases at V and 2 bases at J, with 14 bases in the middle. Here the CDR3 DNA reads TGCAGTGCTAGATGGGACGGCGGACTCACAGATACGCAGTATTTT. It encodes CSARWDGGLTDTQYF.

This clonotype was seen at least ten times. This sequence joins TRBV11-1 and TRBJ1-1; 8 bases map to TRBD1. Trimming removed 3 bases from V and 5 bases from J; junction bases left unmatched: 11. Germline loops: CDR1 SGHAT, CDR2 FQDESV (reference sequence). The CDR3 totals 16 residues. DNA for the CDR3: TGTGCCAGCAGCTTTAGACAGGGGAGTCAACGGACTGAAGCTTTCTTT. It encodes CASSFRQGSQRTEAFF.

The V and J genes are TRBV12-3 or TRBV12-4 and TRBJ1-1, with D tentatively TRBD1 (5 bases). Trimming removed 4 bases from V and 6 bases from J, with 21 bases in between. The length of the CDR3 is 16 residues. In DNA form, the CDR3 reads TGTGCCAGCAGTTCTCCCTTTGGGCGGGGGATGGCTGAAGCTTTCTTT. It yields the protein CASSSPFGRGMAEAFF.

The chain recombines TRBV29-1 with TRBJ2-5; TRBD2 might be the D (5 bases). V lost 1 base to trimming and J lost 5 bases, with 14 bases between them. CDR1 is SQVTM, CDR2 ANQGSEA, per germline. This CDR3 is 14 amino acids long. The CDR3: CSVEGRGIGETQYF. In DNA form, the CDR3 reads TGCAGCGTTGAAGGTCGGGGTATAGGGGAGACCCAGTACTTC.

The genes are TRBV12-3 or TRBV12-4 and TRBJ2-1, with TRBD2 matching over 11 bases. After removal of 4 bases from V and 2 bases from J, the junction contained 10 bases not matched to a gene. The CDR3 contains 18 residues. CDR3 sequence reads: CASSSGTSGHLTYNEQFF. The CDR3 DNA sequence: TGTGCCAGCAGTTCCGGGACTAGCGGCCACCTTACCTACAATGAGCAGTTCTTC.

The chain recombines TRBV12-3 or TRBV12-4 with TRBJ1-3, with 7 bases identical to TRBD1. The CDR3 has 12 amino acids. Trimming cost V 5 bases and J 9 bases; bases outside gene matches: 4. This CDR3 reads CASSNTGATIYF. The CDR3 nucleotides read TGTGCCAGCAGTAATACAGGGGCCACCATATATTTT.

This clonotype occurred a few times. The V and J genes are TRBV27 and TRBJ2-2, with D perhaps matching TRBD2 (5 bases). Trimming removed 5 bases at V and 3 bases at J, with 10 bases between. The CDR3 extends over 14 amino acids. The V gene's germline CDR1 is MNHEY and CDR2 SMNVEV (reference sequence). CDR3 in amino acids: CASSEAEYTGELFF. For the CDR3, the DNA is TGTGCCAGCAGTGAAGCGGAATACACCGGGGAGCTGTTTTTT.

The table lists this clonotype with a few counts. The genes are TRBV4-2 and TRBJ2-1; a weak D match, TRBD2 (6 bases). Germline CDR1 is LGHNA and CDR2 is YNFKEQ. Trimming took 1 base from V and 5 from J, leaving 21 bases between them. The CDR3 is 18 amino acids. The DNA of the CDR3 is TGTGCCAGCAGCCAAGGAATTTGGTCGACTAGGACAAACAATGAGCAGTTCTTC. It specifies CASSQGIWSTRTNNEQFF.

V is TRBV15 and J is TRBJ1-5; D unclear. CDR3 length: 15 residues. Trimming left V 2 bases short and J 3 bases short, with 11 bases between. Germline assignment: CDR1 LNHNV and CDR2 YYDKDF (reference sequence). The CDR3 spells CATSRSLTNNQPQHF. The CDR3, as DNA: TGTGCCACCAGCAGATCTTTAACCAACAATCAGCCCCAGCATTTT.

V is TRBV7-8 and J is TRBJ2-3, with 7 bases fitting TRBD2. This CDR3 has 16 residues. The junction had 5 bases not matched to a gene; V was cut back by 0 bases and J by 2 bases. CDR1 is SGHVS, CDR2 FQNEAQ, per germline. The CDR3 DNA is TGTGCCAGCAGCTTAGCCGGCGGGAGCCCCACAGATACGCAGTATTTT. Translating it yields CASSLAGGSPTDTQYF.

This clonotype was seen only a few times. CDR3 loop: CASSEASSLYGYTF. The CDR3 region has the DNA TGTGCCAGCAGTGAAGCCAGCAGCCTCTATGGCTACACCTTC. The chain links TRBV6-1 to TRBJ1-2; no firm D call. The germline V gene has CDR1 MNHNS and CDR2 SASEGT. The CDR3 is 14 amino acids. The V and J ends lost 0 bases and 4 bases respectively, with 9 bases between them.

This clonotype was observed a few times. The chain links TRBV9 to TRBJ2-3; maybe TRBD1 (6 bases). The CDR3 is made up of 15 amino acids. V shed 0 bases and J shed 0 bases, with 8 bases lying between them. Germline assignment: CDR1 SGDLS and CDR2 YYNGEE. CDR3 amino acids: CASSVADRSTDTQYF. The DNA for the CDR3 is TGTGCCAGCAGCGTAGCGGACAGAAGCACAGATACGCAGTATTTT.

V gene TRBV12-3 or TRBV12-4 combines with J gene TRBJ2-7; unclear D gene. Trimming removed 1 base from V and 7 bases from J, with 8 bases in between. This CDR3 spans 12 amino acids. CDR3: CASSLVVQEQYF. Here the CDR3 DNA reads TGTGCCAGCAGTTTAGTGGTTCAGGAGCAGTACTTC.

The V call is TRBV11-2, the J call TRBJ1-1; weak D call: TRBD1 (6 bases). CDR1 is SGHAT, CDR2 FQNNGV, per germline. The CDR3 totals 14 residues. The V and J ends lost 5 bases and 2 bases respectively, with 12 bases between them. CDR3: CASSRYRDNTEAFF. The CDR3 nucleotides read TGTGCCAGCAGCCGCTACAGGGATAACACTGAAGCTTTCTTT.

This clonotype has a handful of counts. This sequence joins TRBV7-2 and TRBJ2-2, with D possibly matching TRBD2 (5 bases). The CDR3 covers 14 residues. Germline loops: CDR1 SGHTA, CDR2 FQGNSA. The germline V and J ends were trimmed by 5 bases and 7 bases, with 14 bases remaining between them. Here the CDR3 DNA reads TGTGCCAGCAGCCCTCGAAGCGGTGACGGGGAGCTGTTTTTT. Protein: CASSPRSGDGELFF.

The chain couples TRBV6-2 or TRBV6-3 to TRBJ1-1, with unresolved D. The CDR3 sequence is 12 residues long. Per germline, CDR1 MNHEY and CDR2 SVGEGT. The germline V and J ends were trimmed by 4 bases and 8 bases, with 11 bases remaining between them. DNA for the CDR3: TGTGCCAGCAGTTCCGGACTCATAGAAGCTTTCTTT. It codes for CASSSGLIEAFF.

This clonotype was found once. In DNA, the CDR3 is TGTGCCAGCAGTTTATTAACGGGGGGCTACAATGAGCAGTTCTTC. The encoded protein is CASSLLTGGYNEQFF. This chain connects TRBV27 to TRBJ2-1; 7 bases agree with TRBD2. The CDR3 contains 15 residues. Germline lookup yields CDR1 MNHEY and CDR2 SMNVEV (reference sequence). The V segment lost 1 base and the J segment 3 bases; nucleotides outside the gene matches: 3.

As regards this clonotype: Relative to the germline gene, one junction end is altered; a read error may explain this. This rearrangement joins TRBV15 to TRBJ2-4; tentative D call: TRBD2 (6 bases). This CDR3 region has 18 residues. Looked up from germline, CDR1 is LNHNV and CDR2 is YYDKDF (reference sequence). The CDR3 sequence: CATSRDRGVEGSQNVQYF. The CDR3 nucleotides are TGTGCCACCAGCAGAGATCGTGGAGTGGAGGGATCCCAAAACGTTCAGTACTTC.

The chain has TRBV7-6 and TRBJ2-1, with D perhaps being TRBD1 or TRBD2 (5 bases each). Germline-derived CDR1 and CDR2 are SGHVS and FNYEAQ. This CDR3 comprises 14 residues. Deletions cut 5 bases from V and 6 bases from J, with 14 bases between. Here the CDR3 reads CASSHAVGGNEQFF. CDR3 nucleotide sequence: TGTGCCAGCAGCCACGCGGTTGGGGGCAATGAGCAGTTCTTC. Using reference TRBV7-6 and TRBJ2-1 for the parts outside the CDR3, the full variable domain is GAGVSQSPRYKVTKRGQDVALRCDPISGHVSLYWYRQALGQGPEFLTYFNYEAQQDKSGLPNDRFSAERPEGSISTLTIQRTEQRDSAMYRCASSHAVGGNEQFFGPGTRLTVL.

J is TRBJ2-1 and V is TRBV24-1, with D possibly TRBD1 on 5 matching bases. V lost 6 bases, J lost 5 bases, and 10 bases lay in between. From germline, CDR1 is KGHDR and CDR2 SFDVKD. The CDR3 sequence is 13 residues long. This CDR3 is CATSKTVNNEQFF. The CDR3 nucleotides read TGTGCCACCAGTAAGACAGTCAACAATGAGCAGTTCTTC.

This clonotype was counted ten times or more. CDR3 nucleotides: TGCAGTGCTAGAGCGGGGGGCAATCAGCCCCAGCATTTT. Protein: CSARAGGNQPQHF. The chain uses TRBV20-1 and TRBJ1-5; possibly TRBD1 for D (5 bases). From germline, CDR1 is DFQATT and CDR2 SNEGSKA (reference sequence). The V end lost 1 base, the J end lost 2 bases, and 6 bases lay between the germline ends. The CDR3 is 13 residues long.